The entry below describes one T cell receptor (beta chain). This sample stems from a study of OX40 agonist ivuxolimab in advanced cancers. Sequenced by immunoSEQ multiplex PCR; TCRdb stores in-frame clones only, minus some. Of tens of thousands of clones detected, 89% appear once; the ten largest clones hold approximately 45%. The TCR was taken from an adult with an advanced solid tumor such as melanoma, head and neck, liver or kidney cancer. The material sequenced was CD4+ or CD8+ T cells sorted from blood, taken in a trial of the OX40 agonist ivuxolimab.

CDR3 loop: CASILTGFDEQYF. The CDR3 bases are TGTGCCAGCATCCTTACAGGGTTCGACGAGCAGTACTTC. The chain couples TRBV5-6 to TRBJ2-5; D possibly corresponds to TRBD1 (6 bases). The assigned J gene may be wrong: the sequence end matches TRBJ2-7 better. CDR3 length equals 13 residues. Germline V gene sequence: CDR1 SGHDT, CDR2 YYEEEE.